This record covers a single T cell receptor beta chain. This clonotype has a count of ten or more. Its binding antigen is unknown. Base quality data are lacking; no much larger clone is found one base away. Every donor was a healthy Caucasian. Miltenyi CD45RO+ enrichment and human naive T-cell isolation kits were used to isolate memory (CD45RO+) and naive T cells from PBMC. The library was made by 5' RACE. TCRdb shows the sequencer as Illumina HiSeq 2000. A universal primer binding site was introduced by template switching, and a unique molecular identifier was present in the final cDNA, enabling accurate counting of TCR cDNA molecules. Specific primers in the conserved constant-segment region were used to synthesize first-strand cDNA for the TCR alpha and beta chains. To control for contamination, every cDNA library was double barcoded, receiving both a SMART-Mk sample barcode and Illumina barcodes. Two successive PCR steps introduced TruSeq adapter sequences along with Illumina sample barcodes. The TCR alpha and beta cDNA libraries were sequenced on the Illumina HiSeq platform using custom primers. Per the original workflow: MiGEC was used to process raw reads and extract unique molecular identifiers, and MiXCR was used to find CDR3 positions. For each individual, recombination models were inferred using an EM algorithm with the repgenHMM and IGoR tools. The tcR package in R was used for shared clonotype analysis, with sharing normalized by the product of cloneset sizes. To study raw recombination without the effects of thymic and clonal selection, out-of-frame nonproductive sequences were analyzed. TCRdb took the public reads, trimmed them with fastp at Q25, ran MiXCR for clone calling and kept in-frame beta chains. Records with the same CDR3 protein are collapsed into one entry carrying the most frequent genes and DNA. For this entry, the V and J calls and clone size follow TCRdb and not the study's own pipeline. The sample table lists about 100,000 distinct CDR3 sequences, 5.9% of them with a count of one. Of the sample, more than 10% falls within the top ten clones.

Including cysteine and phenylalanine, the CDR3 has 16 amino acids. Only the CDR3 DNA stays, 48 bases, in frame from base 1. In the germline V gene, CDR1 corresponds to SGHAT and CDR2 to FQNNGV. Germline trimming amounts to 4 bases on V and 7 bases on J, with 6 as the count of junction bases outside the gene matches. These data come from a study of identical twins (dated by TCRdb to 2016 to 2017). The study in broad terms: To test whether fetal clonotypes persist, this study deep-sequenced TCR alpha and beta repertoires from monozygotic twins, from unrelated adults of various ages, and from cord blood. To rule out contamination, the twin experiments were replicated at different times with different library preparation protocols. General conclusions and limits of the study: Because the same donors could not be followed over many years, conclusions were based on cross-sectional statistical analysis. Abundant cord blood beta clonotypes had fewer insertions, young adult naive repertoires showed a similar but weaker trend, and memory repertoires showed no such trend. In monozygotic twins, out-of-frame TCR alpha sharing was systematically underestimated by recombination models, although the models agreed with sharing between unrelated individuals. A weaker excess of twin sharing was found in beta out-of-frame sequences because the signal-to-noise ratio was lowered by fewer shared sequences. Zero-insertion analyses could be partly confounded by invariant T cells such as MAIT and iNKT, though diverse VJ usage argued against such confounding for most clonotypes. Compared with coincidental sharing between unrelated individuals, out-of-frame TCR alpha sequences shared between twins showed an excess of sequences with low generation probability.

This sequence originates from a woman in her 50s in good health. This receptor chain uses TRBV11-2 and TRBJ2-1; TRBD2 lines up with 14 middle nucleotides. Sequencing was performed on memory T cells sorted from blood. The sample's cell subset or site label, decoded: CD45RO+ enriched T cells. The CDR3 protein sequence reads: CASSSRLAGGKNEQFF. In nucleotides, the sequence is TGTGCCAGCAGCTCTAGACTAGCGGGAGGGAAGAATGAGCAGTTCTTC. Reference TRBV11-2 and TRBJ2-1 proteins supply the regions before and after the CDR3; the full variable domain is: EAGVAQSPRYKIIEKRQSVAFWCNPISGHATLYWYQQILGQGPKLLIQFQNNGVVDDSQLPKDRFSAERLKGVDSTLKIQPAKLEDSAVYLCASSSRLAGGKNEQFFGPGTRLTVL.